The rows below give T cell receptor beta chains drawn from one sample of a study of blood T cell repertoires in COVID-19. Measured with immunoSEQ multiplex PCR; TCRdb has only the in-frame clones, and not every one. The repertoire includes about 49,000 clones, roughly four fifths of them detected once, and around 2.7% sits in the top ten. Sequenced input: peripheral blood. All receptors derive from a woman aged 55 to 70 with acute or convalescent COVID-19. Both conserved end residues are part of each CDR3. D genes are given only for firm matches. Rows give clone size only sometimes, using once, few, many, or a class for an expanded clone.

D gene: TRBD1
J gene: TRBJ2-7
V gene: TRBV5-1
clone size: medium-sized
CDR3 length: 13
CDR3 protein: CASSLGDRDEQYF
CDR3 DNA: TGCGCCAGCAGCTTGGGGGACAGGGACGAGCAGTACTTC

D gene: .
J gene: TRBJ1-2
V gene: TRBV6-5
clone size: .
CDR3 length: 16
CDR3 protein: CASSYSGQAPGYGYTF
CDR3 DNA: TGTGCCAGCAGTTACTCGGGTCAGGCCCCTGGCTATGGCTACACCTTC

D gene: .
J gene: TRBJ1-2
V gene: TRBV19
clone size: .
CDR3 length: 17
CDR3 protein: CASSSSTRETTVYGYTF
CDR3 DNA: TGTGCCAGTAGCTCCTCTACTAGGGAAACTACCGTATATGGCTACACCTTC

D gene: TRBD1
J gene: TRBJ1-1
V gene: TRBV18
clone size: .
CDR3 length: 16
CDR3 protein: CASSPPGTGGVTEAFF
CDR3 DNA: TGTGCCAGCTCACCACCAGGGACAGGGGGCGTCACTGAAGCTTTCTTT

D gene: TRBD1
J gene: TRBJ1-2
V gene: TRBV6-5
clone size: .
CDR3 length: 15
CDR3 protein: CASRKTTGGNYGYTF
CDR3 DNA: TGTGCCAGCAGGAAAACAACAGGGGGCAACTATGGCTACACCTTC

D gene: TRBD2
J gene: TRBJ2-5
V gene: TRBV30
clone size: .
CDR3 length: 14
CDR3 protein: CAWTPGLAGGTQYF
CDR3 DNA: TGTGCCTGGACACCGGGACTAGCGGGGGGGACCCAGTACTTC

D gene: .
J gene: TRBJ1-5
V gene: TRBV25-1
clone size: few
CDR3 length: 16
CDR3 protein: CASREGPGAGNQPQHF
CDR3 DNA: TGTGCCAGCAGGGAGGGGCCGGGTGCTGGCAATCAGCCCCAGCATTTT

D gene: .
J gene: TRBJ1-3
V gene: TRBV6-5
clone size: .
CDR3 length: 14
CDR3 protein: CASRLQSSGNTIYF
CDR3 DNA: TGTGCCAGCAGGCTACAGAGCTCTGGAAACACCATATATTTT

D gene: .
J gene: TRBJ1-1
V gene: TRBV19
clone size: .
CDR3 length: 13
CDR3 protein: CASSPQANTEAFF
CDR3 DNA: TGTGCCAGTAGCCCACAGGCGAACACTGAAGCTTTCTTT

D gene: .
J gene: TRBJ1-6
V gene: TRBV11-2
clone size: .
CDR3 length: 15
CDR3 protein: CASSSIQEKSSPLHF
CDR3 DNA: TGTGCCAGCAGCTCAATCCAGGAAAAAAGTTCACCCCTCCACTTT

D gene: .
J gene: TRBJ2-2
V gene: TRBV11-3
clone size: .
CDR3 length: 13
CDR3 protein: CASSRGYTGELFF
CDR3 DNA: TGTGCCAGCAGCAGGGGGTACACCGGGGAGCTGTTTTTT

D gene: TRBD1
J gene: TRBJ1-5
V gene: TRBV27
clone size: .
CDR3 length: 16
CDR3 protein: CASSLGDRGRNQPQHF
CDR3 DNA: TGTGCCAGCAGTTTAGGCGACAGGGGGCGGAATCAGCCCCAGCATTTT

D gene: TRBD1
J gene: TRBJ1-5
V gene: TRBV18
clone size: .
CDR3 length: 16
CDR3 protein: CASSLLPTGRNQPQHF
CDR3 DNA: TGTGCCAGCTCACTACTACCGACAGGGAGAAATCAGCCCCAGCATTTT

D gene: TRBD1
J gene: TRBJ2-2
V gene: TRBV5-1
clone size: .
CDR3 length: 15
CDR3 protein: CASSPDRAVTGELFF
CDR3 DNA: TGCGCCAGCAGCCCGGACAGGGCTGTCACCGGGGAGCTGTTTTTT

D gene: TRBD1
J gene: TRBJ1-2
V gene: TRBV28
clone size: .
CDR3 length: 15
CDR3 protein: CASKRRDRALYGYTF
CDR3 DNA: TGTGCCAGCAAAAGACGTGACAGGGCGCTTTATGGCTACACCTTC

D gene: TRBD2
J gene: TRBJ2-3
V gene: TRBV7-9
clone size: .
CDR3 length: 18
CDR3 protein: CASSMTSGDEWGTDTQYF
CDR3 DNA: TGTGCCAGCAGCATGACTAGCGGGGATGAGTGGGGCACAGATACGCAGTATTTT

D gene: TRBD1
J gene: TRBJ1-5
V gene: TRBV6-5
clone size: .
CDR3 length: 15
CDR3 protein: CASSKRQGGNQPQHF
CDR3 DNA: TGTGCCAGCAGTAAGAGACAGGGAGGCAATCAGCCCCAGCATTTT

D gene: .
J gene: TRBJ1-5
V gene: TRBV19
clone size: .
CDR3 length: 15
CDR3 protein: CASSPREGTNQPQHF
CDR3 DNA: TGTGCCAGTAGTCCTCGGGAGGGGACCAATCAGCCCCAGCATTTT

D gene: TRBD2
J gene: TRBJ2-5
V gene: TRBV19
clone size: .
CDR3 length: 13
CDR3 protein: CASSIDGGGTQYF
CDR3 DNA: TGTGCCAGTAGTATCGACGGGGGGGGGACCCAGTACTTC

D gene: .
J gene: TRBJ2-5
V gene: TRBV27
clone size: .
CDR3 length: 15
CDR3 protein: CASRPLASPQETQYF
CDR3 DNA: TGTGCCAGCAGGCCTCTAGCGAGTCCCCAAGAGACCCAGTACTTC

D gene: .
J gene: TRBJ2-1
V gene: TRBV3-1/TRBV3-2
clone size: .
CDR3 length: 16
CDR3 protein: CASSPGGRGSYNEQFF
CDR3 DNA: TGTGCCAGCAGCCCGGGCGGGCGGGGTTCCTACAATGAGCAGTTCTTC

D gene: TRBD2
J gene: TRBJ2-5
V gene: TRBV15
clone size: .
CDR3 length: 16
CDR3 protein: CATSRASGGPQETQYF
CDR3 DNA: TGTGCCACCAGCAGGGCTAGCGGGGGGCCGCAAGAGACCCAGTACTTC

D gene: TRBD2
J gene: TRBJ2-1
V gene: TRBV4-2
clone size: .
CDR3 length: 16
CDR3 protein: CASSQETSGGYNEQFF
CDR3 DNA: TGTGCCAGCAGCCAAGAGACTAGCGGGGGTTACAATGAGCAGTTCTTC

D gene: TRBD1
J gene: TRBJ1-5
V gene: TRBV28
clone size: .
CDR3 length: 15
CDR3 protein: CASSSEGQGSQPQHF
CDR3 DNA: TGTGCCAGCAGTTCGGAAGGACAGGGAAGCCAGCCCCAGCATTTT

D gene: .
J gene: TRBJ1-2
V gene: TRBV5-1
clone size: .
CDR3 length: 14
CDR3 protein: CASRVQGTTHGYTF
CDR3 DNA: TGCGCCAGCAGAGTTCAGGGTACGACCCATGGCTACACCTTC

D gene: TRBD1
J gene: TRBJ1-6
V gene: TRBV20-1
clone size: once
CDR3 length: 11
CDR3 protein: CSAGDSSPLHF
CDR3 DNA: TGCAGTGCTGGGGACAGCTCACCCCTCCACTTT

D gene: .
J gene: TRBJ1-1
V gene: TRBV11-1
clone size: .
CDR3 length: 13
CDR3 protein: CASSTTVNTEAFF
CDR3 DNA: TGTGCCAGCAGCACAACAGTGAACACTGAAGCTTTCTTT

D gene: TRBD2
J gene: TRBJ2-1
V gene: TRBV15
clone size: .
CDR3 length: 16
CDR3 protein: CATSRGSGGAYNEQFF
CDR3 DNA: TGTGCCACCAGCAGAGGAAGCGGGGGGGCCTACAATGAGCAGTTCTTC

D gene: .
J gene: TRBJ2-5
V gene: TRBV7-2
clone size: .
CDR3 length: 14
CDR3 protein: CASSLQSGKETQYF
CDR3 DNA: TGTGCCAGCAGCTTACAGTCAGGGAAAGAGACCCAGTACTTC

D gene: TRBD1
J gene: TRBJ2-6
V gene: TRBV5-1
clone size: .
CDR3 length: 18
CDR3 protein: CASSFRTGDFSGANVLTF
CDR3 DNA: TGCGCCAGCAGCTTCCGGACAGGGGACTTTTCTGGGGCCAACGTCCTGACTTTC

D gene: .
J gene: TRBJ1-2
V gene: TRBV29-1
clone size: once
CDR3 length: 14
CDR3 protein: CSVLTAGINYGYTF
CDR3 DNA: TGCAGCGTTCTAACAGCCGGGATAAACTATGGCTACACCTTC

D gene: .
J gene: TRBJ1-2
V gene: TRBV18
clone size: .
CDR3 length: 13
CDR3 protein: CASSPDIADGYTF
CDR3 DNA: TGTGCCAGCTCACCGGACATAGCAGATGGCTACACCTTC

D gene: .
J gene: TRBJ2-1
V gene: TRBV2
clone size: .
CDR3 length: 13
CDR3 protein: CASSWDNDNEQFF
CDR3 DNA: TGTGCCAGCAGTTGGGACAACGATAATGAGCAGTTCTTC

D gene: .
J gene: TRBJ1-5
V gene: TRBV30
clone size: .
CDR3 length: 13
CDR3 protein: CAWSESRAWPQHF
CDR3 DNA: TGTGCCTGGAGTGAGAGCCGCGCGTGGCCCCAGCATTTT